Only a few counts were recorded for the clone carrying this T cell receptor beta chain. Its antigen is not known. This specimen belongs to a study of T cell repertoires in cytomegalovirus infection. Study information: CMV epitopes in the study were HLA-C-restricted (recently identified) and HLA-B-restricted (well studied). CMV infection plus the matching HLA type was flagged by public TCR beta signatures.

Findings of the study overall: Clonotype analysis showed dominance of the ex vivo response by HLA-C-restricted CMV-specific TCR beta clonotypes. Frequencies of public TCR beta families were cumulated, and this identified carriers of CMV plus the relevant HLA.

TCRdb itself ran the reads through MiXCR, one entry per CDR3 protein. Altogether 350,000 to 400,000 distinct CDR3 sequences are present, about 35% being singletons, with the ten largest covering about 13%. This clonotype was obtained from a human donor in good health (CMV status not recorded). Some clones in this sample may be carry-over from other donors' samples. Source: cultured PBMCs, taken from culture after CMV antigen stimulation.

In nucleotides, the CDR3 is TGTGCCAGCTCACCGGTAGGCCATACCACAGATACGCAGTATTTT. Amino acid sequence: CASSPVGHTTDTQYF. The chain has TRBV18 and TRBJ2-3; D remains unclear. Germline V gives CDR1 KGHSH, CDR2 LQKENI. V dropped 3 bases and J dropped 2 bases, with 12 bases sitting between them. The CDR3 totals 15 residues.